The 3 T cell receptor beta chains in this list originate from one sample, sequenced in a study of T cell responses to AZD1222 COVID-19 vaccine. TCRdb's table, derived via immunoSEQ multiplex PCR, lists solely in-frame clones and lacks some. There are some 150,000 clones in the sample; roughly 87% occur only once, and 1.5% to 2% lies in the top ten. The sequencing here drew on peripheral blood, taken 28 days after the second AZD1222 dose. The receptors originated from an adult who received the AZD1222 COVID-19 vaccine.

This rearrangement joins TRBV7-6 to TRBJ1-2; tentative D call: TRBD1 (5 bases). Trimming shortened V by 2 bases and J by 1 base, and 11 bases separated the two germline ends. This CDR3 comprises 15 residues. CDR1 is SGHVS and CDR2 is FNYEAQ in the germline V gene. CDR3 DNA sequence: TGTGCCAGCAGCTTATCTGACAGTTTTAACTATGGCTACACCTTC. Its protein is CASSLSDSFNYGYTF.

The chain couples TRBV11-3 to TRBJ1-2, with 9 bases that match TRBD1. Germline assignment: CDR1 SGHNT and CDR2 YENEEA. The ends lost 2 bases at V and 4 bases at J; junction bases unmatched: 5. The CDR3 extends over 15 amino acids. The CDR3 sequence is CASSLPGTGTYGYTF. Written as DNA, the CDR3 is TGTGCCAGCAGCTTACCCGGGACAGGGACCTATGGCTACACCTTC.

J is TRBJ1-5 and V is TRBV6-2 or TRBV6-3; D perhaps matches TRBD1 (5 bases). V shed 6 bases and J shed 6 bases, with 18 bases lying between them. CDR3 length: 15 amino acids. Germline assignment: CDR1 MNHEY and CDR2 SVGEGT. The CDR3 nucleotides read TGTGCCAGCAGCGACTTCGGGGGAGGAGGTCAGCCCCAGCATTTT. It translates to CASSDFGGGGQPQHF.